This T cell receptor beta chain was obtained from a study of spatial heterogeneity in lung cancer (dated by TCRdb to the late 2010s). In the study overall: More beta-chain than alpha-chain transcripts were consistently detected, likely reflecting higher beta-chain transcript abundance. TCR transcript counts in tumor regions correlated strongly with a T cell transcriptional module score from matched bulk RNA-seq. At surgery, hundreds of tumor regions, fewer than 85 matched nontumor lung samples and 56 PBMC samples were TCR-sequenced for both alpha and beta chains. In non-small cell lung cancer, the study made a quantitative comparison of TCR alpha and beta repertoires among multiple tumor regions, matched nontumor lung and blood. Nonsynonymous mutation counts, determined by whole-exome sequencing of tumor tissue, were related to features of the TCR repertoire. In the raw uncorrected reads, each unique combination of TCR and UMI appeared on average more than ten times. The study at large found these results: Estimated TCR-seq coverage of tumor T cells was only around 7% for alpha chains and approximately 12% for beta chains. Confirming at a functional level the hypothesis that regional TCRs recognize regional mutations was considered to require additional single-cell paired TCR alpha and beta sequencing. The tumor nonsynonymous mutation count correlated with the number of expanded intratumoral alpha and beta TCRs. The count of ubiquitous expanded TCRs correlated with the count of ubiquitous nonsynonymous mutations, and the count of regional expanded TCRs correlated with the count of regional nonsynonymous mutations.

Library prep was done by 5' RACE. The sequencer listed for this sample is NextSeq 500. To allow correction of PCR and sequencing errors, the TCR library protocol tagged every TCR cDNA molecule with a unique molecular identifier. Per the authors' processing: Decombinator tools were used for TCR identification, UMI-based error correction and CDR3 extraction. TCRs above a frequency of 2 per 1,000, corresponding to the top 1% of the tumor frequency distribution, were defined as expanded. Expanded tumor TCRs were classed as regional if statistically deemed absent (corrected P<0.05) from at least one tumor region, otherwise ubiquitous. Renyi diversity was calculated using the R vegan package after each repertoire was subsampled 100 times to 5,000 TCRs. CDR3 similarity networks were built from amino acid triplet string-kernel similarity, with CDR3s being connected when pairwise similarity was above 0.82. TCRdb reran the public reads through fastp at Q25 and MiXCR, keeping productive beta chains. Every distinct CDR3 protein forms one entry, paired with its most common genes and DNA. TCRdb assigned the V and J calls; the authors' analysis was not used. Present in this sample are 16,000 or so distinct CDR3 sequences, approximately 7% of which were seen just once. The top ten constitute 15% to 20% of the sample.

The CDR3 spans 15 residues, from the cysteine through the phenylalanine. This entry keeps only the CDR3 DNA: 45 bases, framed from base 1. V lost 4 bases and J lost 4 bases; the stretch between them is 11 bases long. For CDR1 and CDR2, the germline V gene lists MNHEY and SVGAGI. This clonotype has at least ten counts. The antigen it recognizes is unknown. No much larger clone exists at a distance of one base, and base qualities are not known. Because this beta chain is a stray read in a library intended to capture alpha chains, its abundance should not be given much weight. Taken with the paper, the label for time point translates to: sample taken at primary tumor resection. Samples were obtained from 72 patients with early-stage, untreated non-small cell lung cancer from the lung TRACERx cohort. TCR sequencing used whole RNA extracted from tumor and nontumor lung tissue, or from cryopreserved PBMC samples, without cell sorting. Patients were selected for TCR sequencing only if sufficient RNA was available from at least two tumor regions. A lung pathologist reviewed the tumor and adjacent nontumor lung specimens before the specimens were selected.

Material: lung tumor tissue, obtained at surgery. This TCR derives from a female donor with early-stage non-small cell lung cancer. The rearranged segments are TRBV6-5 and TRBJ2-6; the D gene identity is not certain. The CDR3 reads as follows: CASSFAPSGANVLTF. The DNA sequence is TGTGCCAGCAGTTTCGCCCCCTCGGGGGCCAACGTCCTGACTTTC.